This TCR beta chain is drawn from a study of siplizumab effects on memory and regulatory T cells. Study-wide results and limits: Assignment of a naive or memory phenotype failed for roughly 75-97% of the proliferating CD4+ or CD8+ clones. Proliferating Tregs in siplizumab cultures were never verified as suppressive.

As concerns this clone: Its antigen is not known.

The CDR3 sequence is 13 residues long. Trimming removed 6 bases from V and 5 bases from J; junction bases left unmatched: 6. From germline, CDR1 is SGHAT and CDR2 FQNNGV. Sequencing of each sample assayed about 10^5 TCR templates. Assay used: immunoSEQ multiplex PCR; TCRdb lists only in-frame clones, some missing. The sample gives about 110,000 clones, just over 90% of which show up once; under 0.75% is in the top ten. The receptor comes from a human donor in good health. The chain combines TRBV11-2 with TRBJ2-7; the match to TRBD2 covers 8 bases. The sequencing input was Tregs sorted from blood. CDR3 sequence reads: CASSLAGGDEQYF. In DNA, the CDR3 is TGTGCCAGCAGTCTAGCGGGTGGCGACGAGCAGTACTTC.